The T cell receptor (beta chain) under discussion was sequenced for a study of T-cell reconstitution after alpha-beta-depleted transplantation in children. Trimming took 6 bases from V and 7 from J; bases not matched to a gene: 14. Germline CDR1 reads DFQATT; CDR2 reads SNEGSKA (reference sequence). CDR3 length: 15 residues. This clonotype occurred many times. It was with unique molecular identifiers that the TCRbeta library was prepared. In TCRdb, the PCR reads were re-called with MiXCR into one record per CDR3 protein. The sample includes approximately 590,000 distinct CDR3 sequences, over 9.5% of them seen just once.

The receptor was isolated from a human donor who donated a stem cell graft to a child with acute myeloid leukemia. This chain connects TRBV20-1 to TRBJ2-2; TRBD1 matches 7 bases. The source material was PBMCs from the stem cell graft donor, sampled from the stem cell graft. The CDR3, as DNA: TGCAGTGCGGGCCTTCCGACAGGGCAGGGCGGGGAGCTGTTTTTT. It is translated as CSAGLPTGQGGELFF.